Below, 16 T cell receptor beta chains from the same sample are listed, as sequenced in a study of blood T cells in healthy people across ages. PCR was performed a second time for 7 to 11 cycles using a sample-barcoded 5' primer and a J-beta primer mix. Each CDR3 protein gets one entry after TCRdb re-called the 5' RACE reads with MiXCR. The sample has roughly 900,000 distinct CDR3 sequences, around 49% seen once; the top ten hold 13%. Sequenced sample: blood. These receptors all stem from a man aged 25-45 years in good health.

This chain joins TRBV7-8 and TRBJ2-1; D possibly corresponds to TRBD1 (6 bases). The CDR3 is 14 residues long. V dropped 4 bases and J dropped 12 bases, with 19 bases sitting between them. CDR1 is SGHVS, CDR2 FQNEAQ, per germline. The CDR3 DNA sequence: TGTGCCAGCAGCTCGGCCAACACAGGGAGTCGGCAGTTCTTC. Amino acids: CASSSANTGSRQFF.

This clonotype was found a few times. Here the CDR3 DNA reads TGTGCCAGCAGTTTGAGCCTAGCCAAAAACATTCAGTACTTC. Its translation is CASSLSLAKNIQYF. The chain joins TRBV12-3 or TRBV12-4 to TRBJ2-4; D unclear. Trimming took off 3 bases at V and 0 bases at J, with 6 bases between the two ends. The CDR3 totals 14 residues.

This clonotype has just a few counts. The V and J genes are TRBV6-5 and TRBJ1-2; 7 bases match TRBD1. The CDR3 spans 16 residues. Trimming removed 5 bases from V and 4 bases from J; junction bases left unmatched: 13. Germline lookup yields CDR1 MNHEY and CDR2 SVGAGI. The CDR3 sequence is CASSPSTGPKTYGYTF. In DNA, the CDR3 is TGTGCCAGCAGTCCTTCGACAGGGCCAAAGACCTATGGCTACACCTTC.

This clonotype was observed at least ten times. V gene TRBV9 combines with J gene TRBJ2-7; no reliable D call. This CDR3 is built from 15 residues. V was shortened by 0 bases and J by 4 bases, with 14 bases between the two germline ends. Looked up from germline, CDR1 is SGDLS and CDR2 is YYNGEE. CDR3 DNA sequence: TGTGCCAGCAGCGTAGACGTCCCAACCGGTTACGAGCAGTACTTC. Its protein product is CASSVDVPTGYEQYF. Complete variable domain (other parts from reference TRBV9 and TRBJ2-7): DSGVTQTPKHLITATGQRVTLRCSPRSGDLSVYWYQQSLDQGLQFLIQYYNGEERAKGNILERFSAQQFPDLHSELNLSSLELGDSALYFCASSVDVPTGYEQYFGPGTRLTVT.

This clonotype was counted at least ten times. The chain links TRBV28 to TRBJ2-1, with D perhaps TRBD1 (5 bases). Germline V gives CDR1 MDHEN, CDR2 SYDVKM. V was trimmed by 3 bases and J by 9 bases, leaving 15 bases between them. The CDR3 totals 14 residues. CDR3 region: CASSFKGEMSEQFF. In DNA, the CDR3 is TGTGCCAGCAGTTTCAAAGGGGAAATGAGTGAGCAGTTCTTC.

V usage is TRBV4-1 and J usage is TRBJ2-7; 11 bases line up with TRBD1. J gave up 7 bases and V 0 bases, and 2 bases lay outside the gene matches. Germline assignment: CDR1 MGHRA and CDR2 YSYEKL. The CDR3 covers 14 residues. The CDR3 DNA follows: TGCGCCAGCAGCCAAGAGGACAGGGGGCCGGAGCAGTACTTC. This translates into CASSQEDRGPEQYF.

The chain is built from TRBV7-2 and TRBJ2-7; 9 nucleotides align to TRBD2. Germline assignment: CDR1 SGHTA and CDR2 FQGNSA. The V and J ends lost 4 bases and 3 bases, in that order; junction bases with no gene match: 10. The CDR3 covers 16 residues. The CDR3 spells CASSSRQAGGYYEQYF. In DNA form, the CDR3 reads TGTGCCAGCAGCTCCCGTCAAGCGGGGGGCTACTACGAGCAGTACTTC.

V gene TRBV21-1 combines with J gene TRBJ1-5; TRBD1, the table's D call, was not compared with the DNA. TRBV21-1 is termed a pseudogene. The CDR3 sequence is 18 residues long. The CDR3 nucleotides are TGTGCCAGCAGCAAAGAGGGACAGGGGGCTCGGAGCAATCAGCCCCAGCATTTT. Encoded protein: CASSKEGQGARSNQPQHF.

The rearrangement joins TRBV7-9 to TRBJ2-1, with 10 nucleotides matching TRBD1. V was clipped by 0 bases and J by 6 bases; unmatched bases: 5. This CDR3 is built from 16 residues. Looked up from germline, CDR1 is SEHNR and CDR2 is FQNEAQ (reference sequence). CDR3 protein: CASSLAGTGVANEQFF. In nucleotides, the CDR3 is TGTGCCAGCAGCTTAGCGGGGACAGGGGTCGCCAATGAGCAGTTCTTC.

This clonotype has just a few counts. V usage is TRBV29-1 and J usage is TRBJ1-4; no definite D call. The V end lost 5 bases, the J end lost 0 bases, and 10 bases lay between the germline ends. CDR3 length: 14 residues. Looked up from germline, CDR1 is SQVTM and CDR2 is ANQGSEA. Here the CDR3 DNA reads TGCAGCGTTCTTTTTGATGCAACTAATGAAAAACTGTTTTTT. Translating it yields CSVLFDATNEKLFF.

The V and J genes are TRBV20-1 and TRBJ2-5; D is unresolved. CDR3 size: 15 residues. From germline, CDR1 is DFQATT and CDR2 SNEGSKA (reference sequence). Trimming took 3 bases from V and 4 from J, leaving 18 bases between them. CDR3 residues: CSASASGSKGETQYF. The CDR3 DNA sequence: TGCAGTGCTAGTGCCTCCGGGTCAAAGGGAGAGACCCAGTACTTC.

The V and J genes are TRBV25-1 and TRBJ1-2, with D unclear. The CDR3 has 12 amino acids. The V end was cut by 2 bases, the J end by 8 bases, with 9 bases between. CDR1 is MGHDK and CDR2 is SYGVNS in the germline V gene. CDR3 residues: CASSENRGGYTF. The CDR3 DNA reads as TGTGCCAGCAGTGAAAATCGGGGAGGCTACACCTTC.

J is TRBJ2-5 and V is TRBV9; no firm D call. V lost 2 bases to trimming and J lost 2 bases, with 13 bases between them. CDR1 is SGDLS and CDR2 is YYNGEE in the germline V gene. The CDR3 has 15 amino acids. CDR3 bases: TGTGCCAGCAGCGTCTCGATCCAGGTTCAAGAGACCCAGTACTTC. Encoded protein: CASSVSIQVQETQYF.

CDR3 DNA: TGTGCCAGCAGCCCCCGGACTAGCGGGGGGGATGAGCAGTTCTTC. Translated: CASSPRTSGGDEQFF. The chain carries TRBV13 and TRBJ2-1; 15 bases are a match to TRBD2. The V gene's germline CDR1 is PRHDT and CDR2 FYEKMQ (reference sequence). With 5 bases clipped from V and 8 bases from J, the junction kept 4 bases outside the gene matches. The CDR3 is made up of 15 amino acids.

Regarding this clonotype: Compared with germline, one end of the junction differs, possibly owing to a read error. This chain joins TRBV20-1 and TRBJ2-1, with a weak D call TRBD2 (5 bases). The CDR3 contains 16 residues. From germline, CDR1 is DFQATT and CDR2 SNEGSKA (reference sequence). CDR3 bases: TGCAGTACTAGAGATCCGCGGCTCCACGATTACAATGAGCAGTTCTTC. Translating gives CSTRDPRLHDYNEQFF.

This clonotype has a count of ten or more. The V call is TRBV12-3 or TRBV12-4, the J call TRBJ2-1; D is uncertain. V lost 7 bases and J 0 bases, leaving 13 bases between the germline ends. The CDR3 is 15 amino acids. The CDR3 protein is CASTLVSGSYNEQFF. DNA of the CDR3: TGTGCCAGCACCCTCGTATCGGGCTCCTACAATGAGCAGTTCTTC.